This paragraph covers one T cell receptor (beta chain) sequence. There are 14 residues in the CDR3. CDR1 is SGHRS and CDR2 is YFSETQ in the germline V gene. The J segment lost 6 bases and the V segment lost 4 bases, leaving 5 bases of the junction unmatched. The entry originates in a study of blood T cell repertoires in COVID-19. Study-wide background: COVID-19 samples collected from the United States, Italy and Spain covered acute and convalescent phases. Sample material is recorded as cDNA or gDNA derived from T cells, B-cell-depleted T cells, or PBMCs.

Authors' analysis steps: Scientists estimated how many nucleated cells there were by amplifying reference gene primers. Here immunoSEQ multiplex PCR was the method, and the copy in TCRdb shows in-frame clones only, minus some. For V, J and clone size, that table is used; D and trimming come from the DNA. The data show 200,000 to 250,000 clones, roughly 85% seen once. Seattle participants joined during active infection and were tracked over time. This TCR was recovered from a woman aged 70 to 79 with COVID-19, enrolled during active disease. The sequencing input was peripheral blood. This sequence joins TRBV5-1 and TRBJ1-4, with 8 bases fitting TRBD1. The CDR3 region is CASSPGQGYEKLFF. In DNA, the CDR3 is TGCGCCAGCAGCCCTGGACAGGGCTATGAAAAACTGTTTTTT. The variable domain in full, completed from reference TRBV5-1 and TRBJ1-4, reads KAGVTQTPRYLIKTRGQQVTLSCSPISGHRSVSWYQQTPGQGLQFLFEYFSETQRNKGNFPGRFSGRQFSNSRSEMNVSTLELGDSALYLCASSPGQGYEKLFFGSGTQLSVL.